This T cell receptor (beta chain) was captured by sequencing in a study of siplizumab effects on memory and regulatory T cells. V was pared by 0 bases and J by 5 bases, with 6 bases between. The CDR3 consists of 13 residues. Germline assignment: CDR1 SGHRS and CDR2 YFSETQ. With respect to this clone: Antigen specificity is unknown.

TCRdb keeps only in-frame clones here, not all; method: immunoSEQ multiplex PCR. The sample shows tens of thousands of clones, roughly 93% of them seen only once. Notes on the study in general: Contribution to the alloresponse seemed major for naive T cells, which also seemed more diverse than memory cells. The authors did not confirm suppressive function in proliferating Tregs from siplizumab cultures. Proliferating clones, CD4+ or CD8+, lacked an assignable naive or memory phenotype in roughly 75-95% of cases.

The rearrangement links TRBV5-1 to TRBJ2-4, with D maybe TRBD2 (5 bases). Sample: CD8+ T cells sorted from blood. This TCR was sampled from a human donor in good health. The CDR3 loop is CASSLGGQNIQYF. The DNA for the CDR3 is TGCGCCAGCAGCTTGGGCGGGCAAAACATTCAGTACTTC.